This TCR beta chain came from a study of T-cell memory formation after mild COVID-19. Germline values: CDR1 SGHVS, CDR2 FQNEAQ. V shed 5 bases and J 4 bases; nucleotides not matched to a gene: 7. CDR3 length: 15 residues. A few counts support this clonotype. TCRdb re-called the 5' RACE reads through MiXCR, storing one row per CDR3 protein. This sample has 250,000 to 350,000 distinct CDR3 sequences, with approximately 16% found just once. The receptor comes from a man between 18 and 29 years old who had mild COVID-19 (a few samples of this study predate the infection). Cell type and time point are not known. What was sequenced was PBMCs or a T cell subset sorted from them (not recorded which). The chain has TRBV7-8 and TRBJ2-2; the match to TRBD2 covers 7 bases. The CDR3 here is CASSLQGGVTGELFF. In DNA, the CDR3 is TGTGCCAGCAGCCTCCAGGGAGGGGTCACCGGGGAGCTGTTTTTT.